Given below is one TCR beta chain in context. As originally analysed: From reference gene primer amplification, estimates of nucleated cell counts were derived. Data came from immunoSEQ multiplex PCR; TCRdb stores just in-frame clones and leaves some out. V and J calls and clone size are copied from that table; D and trimming were computed from the DNA. The table lists about 120,000 clones, almost 80% of them singletons. Germline CDR1 reads LGHDT; CDR2 reads YNNKEL (reference sequence). CDR3 size: 14 residues. The ends lost 2 bases at V and 2 bases at J; junction bases unmatched: 0. The data were taken from a study of blood T cell repertoires in COVID-19. Overall study context: The United States, Italy and Spain were the sources of the acute and convalescent COVID-19 samples.

The sequencing sample was made of peripheral blood. V usage is TRBV3-1 (or the pseudogene TRBV3-2) and J usage is TRBJ2-1, with 7 bases aligning to TRBD2. The TCR sequence derives from a woman older than 75 with active or convalescent COVID-19. CDR3 coding DNA: TGTGCCAGCAGCCAAAGCGGGACCTACAATGAGCAGTTCTTC. This gives the protein CASSQSGTYNEQFF.